Listed below are T cell receptor beta chains from one sample, sequenced in a study of blood T cell repertoires in COVID-19. The table came from immunoSEQ multiplex PCR; TCRdb's copy has only in-frame clones and leaves some out. The sample has about 120,000 clones, around nine tenths seen once. Sequencing was carried out using peripheral blood. These receptors were collected from a man between 45 and 60 years old with acute or convalescent COVID-19. CDR3s include the opening cysteine and the closing phenylalanine or tryptophan. Each record gives: V gene, clone size, J gene, D gene, CDR3 DNA, CDR3 protein. A D gene is named only where the DNA matches it firmly. Rows give clone size only sometimes, using once, few, many, or a class for an expanded clone.

v_call: TRBV3-1/TRBV3-2; clone_size: .; j_call: TRBJ2-5; d_call: TRBD2; cdr3_nt: TGTGCCAGCAGCCAAGAAATCGGGAAAATAGCGGGAGTAGGAGAGACCCAGTACTTC; cdr3_aa: CASSQEIGKIAGVGETQYF
v_call: TRBV5-8; clone_size: .; j_call: TRBJ2-3; d_call: TRBD2; cdr3_nt: TGTGCCAGCAGCCTCGGGACTAGCGGCTACACAGATACGCAGTATTTT; cdr3_aa: CASSLGTSGYTDTQYF
v_call: TRBV19; clone_size: .; j_call: TRBJ1-2; d_call: .; cdr3_nt: TGTGCCAGTAAGACAGGTCCTAACTATGGCTACACCTTC; cdr3_aa: CASKTGPNYGYTF
v_call: TRBV5-6; clone_size: few; j_call: TRBJ1-1; d_call: TRBD1; cdr3_nt: TGTGCCAGCAGCAACGGACAGGGGGTAGCTGCTTTCTTT; cdr3_aa: CASSNGQGVAAFF
v_call: TRBV11-3; clone_size: .; j_call: TRBJ2-5; d_call: .; cdr3_nt: TGTGCCAGCAGCTTACCACAGCAAGAGACCCAGTACTTC; cdr3_aa: CASSLPQQETQYF
v_call: TRBV15; clone_size: .; j_call: TRBJ2-7; d_call: TRBD2; cdr3_nt: TGTGCCACCAGGACGGGACTAGCGCAAGACGAGCAGTACTTC; cdr3_aa: CATRTGLAQDEQYF
v_call: TRBV12-3/TRBV12-4; clone_size: .; j_call: TRBJ2-7; d_call: .; cdr3_nt: TGTGCCAGCAGTTTTTTGGCCCCGCCCGAGCAGTACTTC; cdr3_aa: CASSFLAPPEQYF
v_call: TRBV10-1; clone_size: once; j_call: TRBJ2-3; d_call: .; cdr3_nt: TGCGCCAGCAGTGGGCTCACAGATACGCAGTATTTT; cdr3_aa: CASSGLTDTQYF
v_call: TRBV19; clone_size: .; j_call: TRBJ1-2; d_call: TRBD1; cdr3_nt: TGTGCCAGTAGATTCTATACCGGGACAGGGGGCGACTATGGCTACACCTTC; cdr3_aa: CASRFYTGTGGDYGYTF
v_call: TRBV12-3/TRBV12-4; clone_size: .; j_call: TRBJ1-6; d_call: .; cdr3_nt: TGTGCCAGCAGGGGCTTAGATTCACCCCTCCACTTT; cdr3_aa: CASRGLDSPLHF
v_call: TRBV7-8; clone_size: .; j_call: TRBJ2-7; d_call: TRBD2; cdr3_nt: TGTGCCAGCAGCTTACTCTCCGGGACTAGCGGGAGGGGAAACGAGCAGTACTTC; cdr3_aa: CASSLLSGTSGRGNEQYF
v_call: TRBV5-6; clone_size: .; j_call: TRBJ1-6; d_call: .; cdr3_nt: TGTGCCAGCAGCCGCCCAGGATTCTCACCCCTCCACTTT; cdr3_aa: CASSRPGFSPLHF
v_call: TRBV30; clone_size: few; j_call: TRBJ1-5; d_call: TRBD1; cdr3_nt: TGTGCCTGGTCAACCGGGACAGGGCGCAATCAGCCCCAGCATTTT; cdr3_aa: CAWSTGTGRNQPQHF
v_call: TRBV30; clone_size: once; j_call: TRBJ1-4; d_call: TRBD1; cdr3_nt: TGTGCCTGGAGCCGGGACAGGGTTGGTACTAATGAAAAACTGTTTTTT; cdr3_aa: CAWSRDRVGTNEKLFF
v_call: TRBV11-2; clone_size: .; j_call: TRBJ1-5; d_call: TRBD1; cdr3_nt: TGTGCCAGCAGCTTAGGGGGGACAGGGGGCTTGGTTCAGCCCCAGCATTTT; cdr3_aa: CASSLGGTGGLVQPQHF
v_call: TRBV27; clone_size: .; j_call: TRBJ2-7; d_call: .; cdr3_nt: TGTGCCAGCAGTTTAACTAAACGGTACGAGCAGTACTTC; cdr3_aa: CASSLTKRYEQYF
v_call: TRBV5-1; clone_size: .; j_call: TRBJ1-2; d_call: TRBD1; cdr3_nt: TGCGCCAGCAGCTTGAGTACCCCCCCCGCCGGGACAGTTACTAACTATGGCTACACCTTC; cdr3_aa: CASSLSTPPAGTVTNYGYTF
v_call: TRBV7-8; clone_size: .; j_call: TRBJ2-3; d_call: TRBD2; cdr3_nt: TGTGCCAGCAGTCGAGCGGGAGGAGGCGGAGATACGCAGTATTTT; cdr3_aa: CASSRAGGGGDTQYF
v_call: TRBV6-1; clone_size: .; j_call: TRBJ2-2; d_call: .; cdr3_nt: TGTGCCAGCAGTGAGACAGGACTGAACACCGGGGAGCTGTTTTTT; cdr3_aa: CASSETGLNTGELFF
v_call: TRBV3-1/TRBV3-2; clone_size: .; j_call: TRBJ1-6; d_call: .; cdr3_nt: TGTGCCAGCAGCCAAGATTGGGTGGAGGGTTGTAATTCACCCCTCCACTTT; cdr3_aa: CASSQDWVEGCNSPLHF
v_call: TRBV2; clone_size: .; j_call: TRBJ2-5; d_call: TRBD2; cdr3_nt: TGTGCCAGCAGTGAGACTAGCGGGGCTCAAGAGACCCAGTACTTC; cdr3_aa: CASSETSGAQETQYF
v_call: TRBV2; clone_size: .; j_call: TRBJ2-1; d_call: TRBD1; cdr3_nt: TGTGCCAGCAGAAGCCGGACAGGGGAAGACAATGAGCAGTTCTTC; cdr3_aa: CASRSRTGEDNEQFF
v_call: TRBV6-2/TRBV6-3; clone_size: .; j_call: TRBJ2-3; d_call: .; cdr3_nt: TGTGCCAGCAGCCTAACCGAAACTACAGATACGCAGTATTTT; cdr3_aa: CASSLTETTDTQYF
v_call: TRBV5-1; clone_size: once; j_call: TRBJ1-1; d_call: TRBD1; cdr3_nt: TGCGCCAGCAGCGCAGGGGGCGGGAACACTGAAGCTTTCTTT; cdr3_aa: CASSAGGGNTEAFF
v_call: TRBV30; clone_size: .; j_call: TRBJ1-4; d_call: .; cdr3_nt: TGTGCCTGTGGACAGCAAAATGAAAAACTGTTTTTT; cdr3_aa: CACGQQNEKLFF
v_call: TRBV5-1; clone_size: .; j_call: TRBJ1-1; d_call: .; cdr3_nt: TGCGCCAGCAGCTTGGGCAGGGGAAACACTGAAGCTTTCTTT; cdr3_aa: CASSLGRGNTEAFF
v_call: TRBV27; clone_size: .; j_call: TRBJ2-1; d_call: TRBD2; cdr3_nt: TGTGCCAGCAGTTTTGCGGGAGGGCCGGTCGAGCAGTTCTTC; cdr3_aa: CASSFAGGPVEQFF
v_call: TRBV29-1; clone_size: once; j_call: TRBJ1-1; d_call: .; cdr3_nt: TGCAGCGTTGGAGGGGGATGGGGAACTGAAGCTTTCTTT; cdr3_aa: CSVGGGWGTEAFF
v_call: TRBV11-3; clone_size: .; j_call: TRBJ2-7; d_call: TRBD1; cdr3_nt: TGTGCCAGCAGCTTACACTCCGGGACAGGGACCTACGAGCAGTACTTC; cdr3_aa: CASSLHSGTGTYEQYF
v_call: TRBV7-8; clone_size: .; j_call: TRBJ1-1; d_call: .; cdr3_nt: TGTGCCAGCAGCTTTAGCCCGAACACTGAAGCTTTCTTT; cdr3_aa: CASSFSPNTEAFF
v_call: TRBV4-1; clone_size: .; j_call: TRBJ2-7; d_call: .; cdr3_nt: TGCGCCAGCAGCCCGCCCGGTTCCCAGGGCTACGAGCAGTACTTC; cdr3_aa: CASSPPGSQGYEQYF
v_call: TRBV10-3; clone_size: .; j_call: TRBJ1-5; d_call: TRBD1; cdr3_nt: TGTGCCATCAGTGAGTCCACAGGGGTAAGCCAGCCCCAGCATTTT; cdr3_aa: CAISESTGVSQPQHF
v_call: TRBV6-2/TRBV6-3; clone_size: .; j_call: TRBJ2-1; d_call: TRBD2; cdr3_nt: TGTGCCAGCAGTTATGTGGGAGGGGTGATTAATGAGCAGTTCTTC; cdr3_aa: CASSYVGGVINEQFF
v_call: TRBV19; clone_size: once; j_call: TRBJ1-2; d_call: TRBD1; cdr3_nt: TGTGCCAGTACTCCGGGACAGGGAAATGGCTACACCTTC; cdr3_aa: CASTPGQGNGYTF
v_call: TRBV12-3/TRBV12-4; clone_size: .; j_call: TRBJ2-7; d_call: .; cdr3_nt: TGTGCCAGCAGTTTGGCGGAATTATACGAGCAGTACTTC; cdr3_aa: CASSLAELYEQYF
v_call: TRBV11-2; clone_size: .; j_call: TRBJ1-1; d_call: .; cdr3_nt: TGTGCCAGCACCATTTGGTCCGGGACACGGCGCATGAACACTGAAGCTTTCTTT; cdr3_aa: CASTIWSGTRRMNTEAFF
v_call: TRBV7-6; clone_size: few; j_call: TRBJ2-3; d_call: .; cdr3_nt: TGTGCCAGCAGCTTAGTGCGGGGAACCACAGATACGCAGTATTTT; cdr3_aa: CASSLVRGTTDTQYF
v_call: TRBV15; clone_size: .; j_call: TRBJ2-6; d_call: .; cdr3_nt: TGTGCCACCAGCAGAGATCTCTACTCTGGGGCCAACGTCCTGACTTTC; cdr3_aa: CATSRDLYSGANVLTF
v_call: TRBV18; clone_size: .; j_call: TRBJ2-5; d_call: .; cdr3_nt: TGTGCCAGCTCCACCACGGGGACTCCCCCGGGGGAGACCCAGTACTTC; cdr3_aa: CASSTTGTPPGETQYF
v_call: TRBV7-8; clone_size: .; j_call: TRBJ2-2; d_call: TRBD2; cdr3_nt: TGTGCCAGCAGCGTCCGCGGGAGTCTGAACGGGGAGCTGTTTTTT; cdr3_aa: CASSVRGSLNGELFF
v_call: TRBV6-5; clone_size: .; j_call: TRBJ2-3; d_call: .; cdr3_nt: TGTGCCAGCAGAGCTGGCACAGATACGCAGTATTTT; cdr3_aa: CASRAGTDTQYF
v_call: TRBV6-5; clone_size: .; j_call: TRBJ2-7; d_call: .; cdr3_nt: TGTGCCAGCAGTTACGCAGGTTACGAGCAGTACTTC; cdr3_aa: CASSYAGYEQYF
v_call: TRBV5-1; clone_size: .; j_call: TRBJ1-3; d_call: .; cdr3_nt: TGCGCCAGCAGCTTGGGGGTTCGGGACTCGCATAGAAACACCATATATTTT; cdr3_aa: CASSLGVRDSHRNTIYF
v_call: TRBV6-5; clone_size: .; j_call: TRBJ1-2; d_call: TRBD1; cdr3_nt: TGTGCCAGCAATAGGGACAGTGACTATGGCTACACCTTC; cdr3_aa: CASNRDSDYGYTF
v_call: TRBV3-1/TRBV3-2; clone_size: .; j_call: TRBJ1-1; d_call: TRBD1; cdr3_nt: TGTGCCAGCAGCTGGCAGGGGGCGAACACTGAAGCTTTCTTT; cdr3_aa: CASSWQGANTEAFF
v_call: TRBV5-1; clone_size: .; j_call: TRBJ2-7; d_call: .; cdr3_nt: TGCGCCAGCAGCTTGGGGGGCATGGGCTACGAGCAGTACTTC; cdr3_aa: CASSLGGMGYEQYF
v_call: TRBV5-1; clone_size: .; j_call: TRBJ1-2; d_call: TRBD1; cdr3_nt: TGCGCCAGCAGCTTGGGGGGACAGGGCTACACCTTC; cdr3_aa: CASSLGGQGYTF
v_call: TRBV5-5; clone_size: .; j_call: TRBJ1-2; d_call: TRBD1; cdr3_nt: TGTGCCAGCAGCTTGGATTTGAGAGAACGACAGGGCGACTATGGCTACACCTTC; cdr3_aa: CASSLDLRERQGDYGYTF
v_call: TRBV18; clone_size: .; j_call: TRBJ1-4; d_call: TRBD1; cdr3_nt: TGTGCCAGCTCACTACAGGGGGCTTATGAAAAACTGTTTTTT; cdr3_aa: CASSLQGAYEKLFF
v_call: TRBV6-2/TRBV6-3; clone_size: .; j_call: TRBJ1-6; d_call: .; cdr3_nt: TGTGCCAGCAGTTACAACCGGGGAGGTATCGGAAATTCACCCCTCCACTTT; cdr3_aa: CASSYNRGGIGNSPLHF
v_call: TRBV9; clone_size: .; j_call: TRBJ2-3; d_call: .; cdr3_nt: TGTGCCAGCACCATAGGAGGCGGGACCACCTCAGATACGCAGTATTTT; cdr3_aa: CASTIGGGTTSDTQYF
v_call: TRBV2; clone_size: .; j_call: TRBJ1-5; d_call: .; cdr3_nt: TGTGCCAGCAGTGACAGGACACCCCAGCATTTT; cdr3_aa: CASSDRTPQHF